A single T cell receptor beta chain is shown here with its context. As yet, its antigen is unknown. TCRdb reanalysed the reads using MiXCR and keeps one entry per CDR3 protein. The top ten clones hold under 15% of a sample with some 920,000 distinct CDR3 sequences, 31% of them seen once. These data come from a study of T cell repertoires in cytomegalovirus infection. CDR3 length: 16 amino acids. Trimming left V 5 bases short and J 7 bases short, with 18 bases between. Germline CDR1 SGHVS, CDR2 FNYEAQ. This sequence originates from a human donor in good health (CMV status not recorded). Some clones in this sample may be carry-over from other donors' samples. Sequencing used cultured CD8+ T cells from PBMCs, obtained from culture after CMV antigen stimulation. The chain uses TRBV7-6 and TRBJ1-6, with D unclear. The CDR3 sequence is CASSLKVGLQNSPLHF. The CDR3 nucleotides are TGTGCCAGCAGCCTGAAGGTGGGCCTACAAAATTCACCCCTCCACTTT.